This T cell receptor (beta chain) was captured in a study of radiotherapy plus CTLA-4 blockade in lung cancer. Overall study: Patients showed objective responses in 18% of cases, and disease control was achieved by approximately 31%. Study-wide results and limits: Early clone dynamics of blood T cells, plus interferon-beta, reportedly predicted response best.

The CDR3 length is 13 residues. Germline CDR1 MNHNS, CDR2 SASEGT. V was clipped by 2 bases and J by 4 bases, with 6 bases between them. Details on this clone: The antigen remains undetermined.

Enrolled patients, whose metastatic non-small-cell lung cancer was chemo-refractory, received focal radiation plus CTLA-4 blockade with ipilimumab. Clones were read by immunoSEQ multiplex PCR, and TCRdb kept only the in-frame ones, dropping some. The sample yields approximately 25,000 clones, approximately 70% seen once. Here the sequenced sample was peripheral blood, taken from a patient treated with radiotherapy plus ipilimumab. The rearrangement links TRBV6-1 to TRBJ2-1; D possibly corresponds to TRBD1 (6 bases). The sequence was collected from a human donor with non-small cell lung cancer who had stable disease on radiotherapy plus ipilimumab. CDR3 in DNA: TGTGCCAGCAGTGAAACAGGGTACAATGAGCAGTTCTTC. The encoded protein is CASSETGYNEQFF.